Each of the 18 T cell receptor beta chains below was sequenced from the same sample in a study of neoadjuvant anti-PD-1 for oral cavity cancer. The data were produced by immunoSEQ multiplex PCR, yet TCRdb's version contains in-frame clones alone and is incomplete. The repertoire holds around 34,000 clones, with just under 90% as singletons. The starting material was PBMCs, obtained before nivolumab (anti-PD-1) treatment. Receptors were obtained from a person between 40 and 85 years old with oral cavity squamous cell carcinoma.

This clone came up once. This chain links TRBV19 with TRBJ1-6, with a tentative D call TRBD1 (5 bases). The CDR3 has 14 residues. V dropped 4 bases and J dropped 6 bases, with 10 bases sitting between them. Germline loops: CDR1 LNHDA, CDR2 SQIVND (reference sequence). The CDR3 loop is CASSSRGTNSPLHF. CDR3 nucleotides: TGTGCCAGTAGTAGTCGGGGGACTAATTCACCCCTCCACTTT.

V and J are TRBV19 and TRBJ1-2, with 8 bases aligning to TRBD1. CDR1 and CDR2 (germline): LNHDA, SQIVND (reference sequence). The CDR3 contains 13 residues. The J segment lost 7 bases and the V segment lost 6 bases, leaving 7 bases of the junction unmatched. CDR3 nucleotide sequence: TGTGCCAGTAGACCCGGACAGGGTGCTGGCTACACCTTC. It is translated as CASRPGQGAGYTF. Based on the CDR3 plus reference TRBV19 and TRBJ1-2, the full variable domain is DGGITQSPKYLFRKEGQNVTLSCEQNLNHDAMYWYRQDPGQGLRLIYYSQIVNDFQKGDIAEGYSVSREKKESFPLTVTSAQKNPTAFYLCASRPGQGAGYTFGSGTRLTVV.

This clone has more than one count but fewer than ten. This CDR3 reads CASSQDDTVNYGYTF. DNA for the CDR3: TGCGCCAGCAGCCAGGACGATACAGTCAACTATGGCTACACCTTC. J is TRBJ1-2 and V is TRBV4-1, with unresolved D. The CDR3 contains 15 residues. CDR1 and CDR2 (germline): MGHRA, YSYEKL. V lost 3 bases and J 2 bases, leaving 13 bases between the germline ends.

The chain carries TRBV7-9 and TRBJ1-3; possibly TRBD1 for D (5 bases). Germline assignment: CDR1 SEHNR and CDR2 FQNEAQ (reference sequence). The CDR3 is 13 residues long. V gave up 7 bases and J gave up 8 bases, with 15 bases separating them. CDR3 residues: CASNVGDRYTIYF. The CDR3 DNA is TGTGCCAGCAACGTGGGGGATCGGTACACCATATATTTT.

This sequence joins TRBV4-1 and TRBJ1-4, with 8 bases fitting TRBD1. Trimming at V came to 1 base and at J to 6 bases, leaving 10 bases not matched to a gene. Per the germline V gene, CDR1 is MGHRA and CDR2 is YSYEKL. There are 17 residues in the CDR3. The CDR3 is CASSQGMRTGPDEKLFF. CDR3 DNA: TGCGCCAGCAGCCAAGGGATGAGGACAGGGCCGGATGAAAAACTGTTTTTT.

The sample holds one count of this clone. This chain joins TRBV7-9 and TRBJ1-1; D might be TRBD1 (6 bases). With 5 bases removed from V and 5 bases from J, the gap between germline ends came to 18 bases. The length of the CDR3 is 15 residues. Germline loops: CDR1 SEHNR, CDR2 FQNEAQ (reference sequence). The CDR3 region is CASSPGRGRGTEAFF. CDR3 DNA sequence: TGTGCCAGCAGCCCAGGACGGGGAAGGGGGACTGAAGCTTTCTTT.

V is TRBV4-1 and J is TRBJ1-2, with D possibly TRBD1 on 5 matching bases. Germline V CDR1 and CDR2: MGHRA, YSYEKL. The length of the CDR3 is 14 residues. The germline V and J ends were trimmed by 2 bases and 0 bases, with 7 bases remaining between them. CDR3 DNA sequence: TGCGCCAGCAGCCAAACGACAGCTAACTATGGCTACACCTTC. This translates into CASSQTTANYGYTF.

The V gene is TRBV25-1, the J gene TRBJ1-2; D possibly corresponds to TRBD1 (5 bases). The germline gives CDR1 MGHDK, CDR2 SYGVNS. This CDR3 contains 13 residues. V was clipped by 3 bases and J by 9 bases, with 14 bases between them. CDR3 DNA: TGTGCCAGCAGTGAGCCGTGGGGGAGAAGCTACACCTTC. Translation gives CASSEPWGRSYTF.

The chain uses TRBV18 and TRBJ1-5; 8 positions match TRBD1. V trimming: 3 bases; J trimming: 5 bases; junction bases outside the gene matches: 6. Per the germline V gene, CDR1 is KGHSH and CDR2 is LQKENI. The CDR3 is 15 amino acids. The CDR3: CASSPLAGGDQPQHF. CDR3 bases: TGTGCCAGCTCACCCTTGGCAGGGGGCGATCAGCCCCAGCATTTT.

The chain combines TRBV18 with TRBJ2-3; D could derive from TRBD1 or TRBD2 (5 bases each). Germline assignment: CDR1 KGHSH and CDR2 LQKENI. V dropped 0 bases and J dropped 4 bases, with 8 bases sitting between them. The length of the CDR3 is 14 residues. CDR3 in amino acids: CASSPPGAADTQYF. The CDR3 DNA sequence: TGTGCCAGCTCACCACCCGGGGCCGCAGATACGCAGTATTTT.

The V call is TRBV6-1, the J call TRBJ1-2; D gene uncertain. V was clipped by 0 bases and J by 13 bases, with 12 bases between them. The CDR3 has 12 amino acids. Per the germline V gene, CDR1 is MNHNS and CDR2 is SASEGT. The CDR3 bases are TGTGCCAGCAGTGAAGCTGGGGAGAAGGGCACCTTC. This sequence encodes CASSEAGEKGTF.

The gene calls are TRBV6-1 and TRBJ1-1, with a tentative D call TRBD1 (6 bases). CDR1 MNHNS and CDR2 SASEGT come from the germline V gene. This CDR3 contains 13 residues. Trimming removed 5 bases at V and 2 bases at J, with 9 bases between. The CDR3 DNA is TGTGCCAGCAGTTGGGGGGCAAACACTGAAGCTTTCTTT. Translated, it gives CASSWGANTEAFF.

This clone was picked up a small number of times. This chain links TRBV6-1 with TRBJ2-7, with 10 bases identical to TRBD1. V trimming: 1 base; J trimming: 0 bases; junction bases outside the gene matches: 0. The CDR3 loop spans 15 amino acids. CDR1 and CDR2 (germline): MNHNS, SASEGT. CDR3 loop: CASSEGTGGSYEQYF. The CDR3 bases are TGTGCCAGCAGTGAAGGGACAGGGGGCTCCTACGAGCAGTACTTC.

This clone was picked up one time. This sequence joins TRBV5-8 and TRBJ1-2; D might be TRBD1 (5 bases). V was trimmed by 6 bases and J by 4 bases, leaving 16 bases between them. CDR3 length equals 14 residues. CDR1 is SGHTS and CDR2 is YDEGEE in the germline V gene. CDR3 sequence: CASTFQDRAYGYTF. The CDR3 region has the DNA TGTGCCAGCACTTTCCAAGACAGAGCCTATGGCTACACCTTC.

A single count supports this clone. This chain joins TRBV29-1 and TRBJ1-2; 7 nucleotides match TRBD1. V lost 7 bases, J lost 4 bases, and 18 bases stayed unmatched. This CDR3 region has 16 residues. CDR1 is SQVTM and CDR2 is ANQGSEA in the germline V gene. The CDR3 bases are TGCAGCGCAAACCTACCGGGACAGCACAACCCCTATGGCTACACCTTC. This encodes CSANLPGQHNPYGYTF.

This chain uses TRBV19 with TRBJ1-2, with 8 nucleotides matching TRBD1. CDR3 length: 13 amino acids. Germline V gene sequence: CDR1 LNHDA, CDR2 SQIVND (reference sequence). The V and J ends lost 6 bases and 8 bases, in that order; junction bases with no gene match: 8. The CDR3 is CASRLDRAEGYTF. In nucleotides, the CDR3 is TGTGCCAGTAGGCTGGACAGGGCCGAAGGCTACACCTTC.

The V gene is TRBV11-3, the J gene TRBJ1-1; D is perhaps TRBD1 (6 bases). Trimming stripped 1 base from V and 4 bases from J, with 13 bases between. The CDR3 totals 15 residues. Germline CDR1 is SGHNT and CDR2 is YENEEA. The CDR3 spells CASSLGGGGGTEAFF. CDR3 nucleotides: TGTGCCAGCAGCTTAGGGGGGGGCGGAGGCACTGAAGCTTTCTTT.

V is TRBV28 and J is TRBJ1-1; D gene unclear. V gave up 2 bases and J gave up 12 bases, with 16 bases separating them. The CDR3 length is 13 residues. Germline-derived CDR1 and CDR2 are MDHEN and SYDVKM. The CDR3 loop is CASSLGVTRGTFF. In nucleotides, the CDR3 is TGTGCCAGCAGTTTAGGAGTCACAAGAGGAACTTTCTTT.